This TCR beta chain was sequenced in a study of cytomegalovirus exposure and HLA in healthy donors (dated by TCRdb to 2016 to 2017). Notes on the research overall: In an earlier analysis of 587 of the donors, 276 Gb of sequence data and roughly 100 million unique TCR beta sequences from some 170 million T cells were reported. An early release that covered roughly 600 HLA-typed donors contained around 330 gigabases of sequencing data and roughly 84 million unique TCR sequences. Of the 398 genotyped donors, roughly 85% fell in the genetic ancestry cluster associated with self-reported Caucasian donors. The study aimed to test whether signatures of past pathogen exposure could be identified by cataloging public T cell receptors. The study profiled the T cell repertoires of some 610 subjects by immunosequencing and related them to cytomegalovirus serostatus. A separate validation cohort of 100 to 150 different subjects was used in addition to the roughly 640-subject first cohort. To predict cytomegalovirus infection status, the study brought together high-throughput TCR immunosequencing, statistical association of individual TCRs with disease status, and machine learning. A later analysis re-analyzed previously published TCR beta repertoires from 666 donors and added high-resolution HLA genotyping to study TCR occurrence patterns. The later analysis used no new phenotypic data to find candidate immune exposures, relying instead on TCR beta sequences and their occurrence across donors. To decide whether each TCR beta V gene segment behaved as functional or pseudogenic, an earlier analysis of some 540 of the donors relied on high-throughput TCR beta sequencing. Donor age, sex, ethnicity and CMV serostatus were collected together with the repertoire data. Genome-wide SNP genotypes for about three fifths of the roughly 670 donors were used in a later genetic analysis, which treated that subset as a discovery cohort. All discovery cohort repertoires had been generated on a single sequencing platform. Class I and class II HLA loci were covered by the typing at four-digit resolution. The number of typed donors differed by locus: about 620-640 for A, B, C, DRB1 and DQB1; some 540 for DQA1; about 600 for DPA1; and about 470 for DPB1. Several DR-DQ haplotypes were treated as single units for association and clustering because of strong linkage in the cohort. On average, around 230,000 unique TCR beta nucleotide sequences were sequenced per donor among 398 genotyped donors of the cohort, with roughly 18% of those sequences being non-productive. Beyond this particular receptor, the publication reports: The authors suggested that the approach could potentially be generalized to other disease states and immunological phenotypes. For the cohort, immune exposure information was limited to CMV serostatus. A cluster of highly shared sequence variants was judged likely to be a technical artifact of the sequencing pipeline. According to a later analysis, most CMV-associated TCR beta chains appeared to be HLA-restricted, and the HLA associations seemed to be driven largely by CMV exposure. In an earlier analysis of more than 450 of the donors, most TCR beta V segments were observed in productive rearrangements about 87% or about 30% of the time, broadly matching IMGT annotations. The study listed 164 TCR beta chains as associated with cytomegalovirus. A further reported finding was that TCR beta sequences accurately predicted the HLA-A and HLA-B alleles for most subjects in the first cohort. A later genetic analysis reported fewer N-insertions in productive TCRs among donors in an Asian-associated ancestry cluster than the roughly 690-donor mean. Several of the top co-occurrence clusters appeared to be linked to parvovirus B19, influenza, CMV and Epstein-Barr virus, according to a later analysis. Cytomegalovirus status was reported to be diagnosed by the classifier with high specificity and sensitivity in both the original and validation cohorts. A few of the identified cytomegalovirus-associated TCR beta chains were confirmed in vitro to be specific for cytomegalovirus antigens. V-gene and J-gene trimming of TCR beta chains was associated with a missense DCLRE1C variant in a later genetic analysis, and the association was replicated in an independent cohort. The 87-base-pair reads could not distinguish some IMGT-functional V segments, including TRBV6-2 and TRBV6-3, so those segments were excluded. This cohort had only TCR beta chains sequenced, and the lack of alpha or paired-chain data limited which features could be detected. Because HLA typing was missing for some donors at each locus, association tests included only the typed subset. Strong co-occurrence of HLA alleles, especially DR and DQ, made assigning TCR associations to individual alleles difficult. The earlier analysis of approximately 560 of the donors excluded roughly 16 rarely observed V segments, including chromosome 9 orphons, because counts were too low. Roughly uniform sequencing depth across donors was assumed in presence/absence analyses, although this assumption may not hold. According to a later analysis, TCR association rates differed among HLA loci, with DRB1 alleles showing the most associated TCRs and HLA-C alleles showing the fewest. Correlated functional status among segregating V segments might be attributable to linkage disequilibrium, but an unknown experimental factor could not be ruled out. A later analysis associated 17,000 or so TCR beta sequences with specific HLA alleles at a false discovery rate of 0.05. In a later analysis, HLA-associated TCR beta chains were found to be more clonally expanded and to have lower generation probabilities than equally common non-associated chains. Most TCR sequences were observed very rarely across donors, whereas some public TCRs were present in many individuals.

The cohort was made up of about 610 healthy bone marrow donors. At the time of sampling, all cohort members were nominally healthy, though unrecorded immune exposures were likely present. The donor was CMV seropositive and was included in the group of 250 to 300 seropositive cohort members. Every donor gave a peripheral blood sample, and the peripheral blood mononuclear cells from that sample were used for TCR beta sequencing. The Qiagen DNeasy Blood Extraction Kit was used to extract genomic DNA from the blood cell samples. Libraries were made using the immunoSEQ multiplex PCR assay. A mixture of 60 forward primers for TCR Vbeta segments and 13 reverse primers for TCR Jbeta segments was used in the multiplex PCR. Amplification of the CDR3 region of rearranged TCR beta genes was performed with a multiplex PCR assay on genomic DNA. On the Illumina HiSeq System, the amplified TCR beta libraries were sequenced as 87-base-pair reads. The study's processing was this. A later analysis tallied 75 million to 95 million unique TCR beta chains across the 666 repertoires, and approximately 12 million of those chains were shared by two or more donors. Raw reads were error-corrected and collapsed into unique sequences by a nearest-neighbor algorithm in which closely related sequences were merged to remove PCR and sequencing errors. V, D and J gene segments were assigned by aligning CDR3 sequences to IMGT reference sequences. For a sequence to be retained, a match of at least six nucleotides was required to both a V gene segment and a J gene segment. Rearrangements were called productive when the CDR3 lacked stop codons and stayed in frame with V and J; all others were non-productive. Following IMGT convention, CDR3 was defined as the stretch from the second conserved V-encoded cysteine up to the conserved J-encoded phenylalanine. In an earlier analysis of 550 to 650 of the donors, sequences lacking an unambiguous match to a single V gene segment were excluded. An earlier analysis of a few hundred of the donors classified V segments as functional when productive rearrangements were above 56.7% and as segregating when the standard deviation between donors was above 5%. A statistical classification framework was developed to diagnose cytomegalovirus status using the catalog of TCR beta chain sequences. V and J gene assignment, in a later analysis, came from comparing TCR nucleotide sequences with IMGT/GENE-DB human TR gene sequences. A later analysis assigned CDR3 sequences and most-parsimonious VDJ recombination scenarios with the TCRdist pipeline. In a later analysis, each TCR beta chain was defined by its CDR3 amino acid sequence together with its V-gene family, and reads lacking a unique V-gene family were excluded. In a later analysis, fewer than 650 highly shared, low-generation-probability nucleotide sequences were removed to address suspected cross-contamination and a sequencing artifact. In a later analysis, a clonal expansion index was calculated for each public chain from normalized within-repertoire ranks of inferred template counts. Generation probabilities in a later analysis came from a VDJ recombination model fitted to out-of-frame rearrangements, and those results were checked against IGoR. In a later analysis, hypergeometric tests were used to score TCR-TCR, TCR-HLA and TCR-CMV co-occurrence, with a repertoire-size bias correction applied to TCR pairs. To estimate false discovery rates, a later analysis permuted the HLA or CMV assignments 20 times. In a later analysis, co-occurring TCRs were grouped using DBSCAN, with TCRdist sequence similarity added in when clustering inside HLA-allele-positive subsets. Repertoires with fewer than 30,000 or more than 120,000 public chains were left out of co-occurrence clustering, as were five repertoires with anomalous nucleotide sharing. Imported from immuneACCESS, the table was reduced by TCRdb to in-frame sequences with V and J called. These copies leave out some clones; in studies compared against another copy, an unresolved V gene accounts for under half, and the cause of the remainder is not known. The V and J calls and the clone size are those of that table, but D and trimming were determined from the DNA. The sample table contains about 120,000 clones; only one count was recorded for about 80% of them. Less than 6% of the sample is in the top ten clones.

In its sample, this clone was seen once. The antigen it binds to is not known. One base away there is no much larger clone; base qualities are not given. V is trimmed back by 4 bases and J by 2 bases, and the junction contains 15 bases that no gene match accounts for. Inclusive of the bounding cysteine and phenylalanine, the CDR3 is 18 residues long. Just CDR3 DNA is preserved here, 54 bases in frame from base 1. The germline V gene supplies CDR1 SGHRS and CDR2 YFSETQ. Sequencing input: PBMCs. The TCR originated in a woman in her 30s in good health and CMV-seropositive. This sequence uses TRBV5-1 and TRBJ2-3; 8 bases in between match TRBD2. DNA sequence: TGCGCCAGCAGCCGTGATATCCTAGCGGGCGTACACACAGATACGCAGTATTTT. Translated, this is CASSRDILAGVHTDTQYF.